The source of this T cell receptor beta chain is a study of T cells in Graves' hyperthyroidism and ophthalmopathy. Study-wide context: Blood from the periphery was taken at initial diagnosis, before any treatment. Findings and caveats of the study: Blood shared most expanded thyroid clonotypes above 0.001.

The CDR3 is 13 amino acids. From germline, CDR1 is GTSNPN and CDR2 SVGIG (reference sequence). V lost 8 bases to trimming and J lost 3 bases, with 16 bases between them. A note on this clonotype: Its target is unknown. This may stem from a read error, because a much larger clone lies one nucleotide away.

It was RNA transcripts that yielded the amplified TCR beta CDR3 regions. Using the HTBI primer set, a first-round RT-PCR was run on the TCR CDR3. TCRdb re-analysed the multiplex PCR reads in MiXCR, keeping a single row per CDR3 protein. The sample holds roughly 360,000 distinct CDR3 sequences, roughly 12% seen once. Recently diagnosed hyperthyroidism of less than 2 months' duration affected patients aged 18 to 65. Blood was sampled at initial diagnosis of hyperthyroidism, prior to onset of any ophthalmopathy symptoms. The sequenced material came from blood. The sequence came from a man aged 30 to 45 with Graves' hyperthyroidism that later progressed to Graves' ophthalmopathy. The V gene is TRBV30, the J gene TRBJ1-1; D is possibly TRBD1 (5 bases). This chain's CDR3 is CARARDGDTEAFF. The CDR3 DNA sequence: TGTGCCCGGGCCAGGGACGGGGACACTGAAGCTTTCTTT.